This T cell receptor beta chain emerged from a study of monozygotic twins with inflammatory bowel disease. Study observations and caveats: The sharing of clonotypes with others was lower in IBD patients than in healthy twins, especially with disease activity.

TCRdb re-called the 5' RACE reads; every CDR3 protein appears as one record, without DNA. Here the sample table reports about 300,000 distinct CDR3 sequences. Points on this clonotype: Its target is unknown.

Per the germline V gene, CDR1 is MNHEY and CDR2 is SMNVEV (reference sequence). This CDR3 has 18 residues. The TCR originated in a human donor with ulcerative colitis or Crohn's disease, or a healthy co-twin of an affected twin (not recorded which). The gene calls are TRBV27 and TRBJ2-7; without DNA, the TCRdb call of TRBD1 cannot be checked. The sample was blood. The CDR3 spells CASSRTFPGQGWAYEQYF.